This note documents a single T cell receptor beta chain sequence. This receptor's antigen is unknown. It has no much larger one-base neighbor in the sample; base qualities were not kept. This sample was included in a study of blood T cell repertoires in COVID-19 (dated by TCRdb to 2020 to 2021). With regard to the full study: Samples from collaborators originated in the United States, Italy and Spain and spanned both the acute and convalescent phases of COVID-19. The prospective study material was composed of cDNA or gDNA derived from T cells, B-cell-depleted T cells, or PBMCs. Subjects who had been exposed to COVID-19, were actively infected with it, or had recovered from it provided the deeply sampled blood TCRbeta repertoires that made up the dataset. Nearly every sample came with metadata listing a de-identified subject ID, COVID-19 status, age in years and sex. The samples were drawn from two sources: the first 160 participants of the ongoing ImmuneRACE study, and some 1,300 subjects contributed by 6 global collaborators. HLA class I and class II types, where available, came from metadata supplied by the sample provider rather than from assay-based typing. The repertoires were released in a freely available public database meant as a resource for research on the immune response to SARS-CoV-2. Overall study outcomes, separate from this receptor: How much clinical and demographic metadata was included differed by source and by participant, and the metadata was provided uncurated.

Including the terminal cysteine and phenylalanine, the CDR3 comprises 12 residues. Here the CDR3 DNA is all that survives: 36 bases in frame from base 1. Based on the germline V gene, the CDR1 and CDR2 sequences are SGHTA and FQGTGA. Trimming takes 5 bases from V and 5 bases from J, and the germline ends sit 9 bases apart. Another Seattle source contributed samples from volunteer blood donors who had recovered from COVID-19. The collaborating institutions used their own protocols to collect whole blood in K2EDTA tubes. For TCRbeta analysis, collaborators shipped samples in one of three forms: frozen whole blood, isolated PBMCs, or DNA extracted from either of those sample types. TCRbeta CDR3 regions were amplified from genomic DNA using the immunoSEQ Assay, a bias-controlled multiplex PCR. Per the source publication's procedure: The number of nucleated cells in each sample was estimated by amplification of reference gene primers within the assay. To quantify the absolute abundance of each unique TCRbeta CDR3 rearrangement, sequence reads were collapsed and filtered. For each sample, productive Simpson clonality was calculated as the square root of Simpson's diversity index over productive rearrangements. TCRdb carries this immuneACCESS record with in-frame sequences only. Its versions omit some clonotypes, under half of them owing to an unresolved V gene in the studies checked, with the rest unexplained. The DNA gave D and trimming, while V, J and clone size come from that table. This sample holds roughly 330,000 clones; 89% were observed only once. The ten largest clones represent roughly 6.5% of the sample.

Material: peripheral blood. This clonotype was sampled from a man in his late teens or twenties who had recovered from COVID-19. The sequence joins TRBV7-3 to TRBJ1-1, and perhaps TRBD1 as D gene, on 5 matching bases. The CDR3 in this case is CASSPGGTEAFF. The nucleotide sequence reads TGTGCCAGCAGCCCTGGGGGGACTGAAGCTTTCTTT.